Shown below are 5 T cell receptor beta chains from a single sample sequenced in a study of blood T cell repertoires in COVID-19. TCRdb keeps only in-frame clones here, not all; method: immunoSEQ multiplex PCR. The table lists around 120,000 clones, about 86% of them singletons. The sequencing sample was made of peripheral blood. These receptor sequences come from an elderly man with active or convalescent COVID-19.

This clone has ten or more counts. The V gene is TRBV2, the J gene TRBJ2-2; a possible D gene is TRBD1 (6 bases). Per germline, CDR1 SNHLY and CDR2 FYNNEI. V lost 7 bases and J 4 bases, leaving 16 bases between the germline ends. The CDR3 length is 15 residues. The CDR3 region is CASKRQEWSTGELFF. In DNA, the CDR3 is TGTGCCAGCAAAAGACAGGAGTGGAGCACCGGGGAGCTGTTTTTT.

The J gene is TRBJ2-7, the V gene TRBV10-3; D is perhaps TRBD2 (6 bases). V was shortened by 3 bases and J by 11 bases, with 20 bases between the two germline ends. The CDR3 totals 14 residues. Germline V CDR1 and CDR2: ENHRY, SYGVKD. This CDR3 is CAISDGASGGVKYF. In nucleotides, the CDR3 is TGTGCCATCAGTGATGGGGCATCAGGAGGGGTGAAGTACTTC.

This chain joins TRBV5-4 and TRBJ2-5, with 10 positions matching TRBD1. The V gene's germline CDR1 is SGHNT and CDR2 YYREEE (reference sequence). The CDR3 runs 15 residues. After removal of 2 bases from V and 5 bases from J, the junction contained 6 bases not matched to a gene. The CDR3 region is CASSFRTGGRETQYF. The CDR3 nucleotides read TGTGCCAGCAGCTTCCGGACAGGGGGGAGGGAGACCCAGTACTTC.

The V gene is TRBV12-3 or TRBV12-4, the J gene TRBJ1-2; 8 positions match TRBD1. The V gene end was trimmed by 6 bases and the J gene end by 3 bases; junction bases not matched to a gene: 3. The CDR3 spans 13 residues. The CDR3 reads CASSPGGYYGYTF. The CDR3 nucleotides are TGTGCCAGCAGCCCAGGGGGCTACTATGGCTACACCTTC.

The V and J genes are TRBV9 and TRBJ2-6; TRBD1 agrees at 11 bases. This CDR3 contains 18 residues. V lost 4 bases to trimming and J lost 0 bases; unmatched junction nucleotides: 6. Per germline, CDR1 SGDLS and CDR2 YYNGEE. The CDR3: CASSPTGTGGSGANVLTF. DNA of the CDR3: TGTGCCAGCAGCCCAACCGGGACAGGGGGCTCTGGGGCCAACGTCCTGACTTTC.